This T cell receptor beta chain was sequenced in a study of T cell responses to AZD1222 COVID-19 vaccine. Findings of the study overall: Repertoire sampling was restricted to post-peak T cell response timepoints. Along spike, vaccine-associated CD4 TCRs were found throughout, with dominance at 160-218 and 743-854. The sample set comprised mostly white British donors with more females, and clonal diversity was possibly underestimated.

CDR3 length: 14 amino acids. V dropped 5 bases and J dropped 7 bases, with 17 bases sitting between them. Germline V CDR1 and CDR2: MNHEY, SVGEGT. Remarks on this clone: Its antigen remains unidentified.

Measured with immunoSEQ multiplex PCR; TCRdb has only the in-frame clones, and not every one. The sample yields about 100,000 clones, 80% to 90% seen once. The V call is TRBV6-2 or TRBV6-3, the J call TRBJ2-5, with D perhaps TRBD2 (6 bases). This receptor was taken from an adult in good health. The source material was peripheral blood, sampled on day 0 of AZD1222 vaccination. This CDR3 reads CASSSAGTPGTQYF. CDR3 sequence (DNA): TGTGCCAGCAGTAGCGCCGGGACTCCAGGGACCCAGTACTTC.